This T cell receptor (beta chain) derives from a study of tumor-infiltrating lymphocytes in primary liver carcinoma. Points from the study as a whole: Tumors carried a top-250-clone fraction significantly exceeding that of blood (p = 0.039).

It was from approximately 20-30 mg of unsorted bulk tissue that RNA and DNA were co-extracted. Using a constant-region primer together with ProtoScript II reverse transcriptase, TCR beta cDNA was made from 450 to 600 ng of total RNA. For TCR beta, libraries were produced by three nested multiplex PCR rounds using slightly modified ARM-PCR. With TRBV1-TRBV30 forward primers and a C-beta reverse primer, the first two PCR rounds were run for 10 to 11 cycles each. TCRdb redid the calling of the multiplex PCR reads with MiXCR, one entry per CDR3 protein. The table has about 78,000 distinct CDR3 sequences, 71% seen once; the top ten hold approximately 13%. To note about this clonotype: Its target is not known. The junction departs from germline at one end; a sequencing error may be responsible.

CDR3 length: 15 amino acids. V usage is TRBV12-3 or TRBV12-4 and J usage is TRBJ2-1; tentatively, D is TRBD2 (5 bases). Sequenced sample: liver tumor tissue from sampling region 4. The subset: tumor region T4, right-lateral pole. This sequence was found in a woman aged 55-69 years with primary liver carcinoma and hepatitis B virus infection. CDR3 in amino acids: CASKVDRGHYNEQFF. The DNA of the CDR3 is TGTGCCAGCAAGGTGGATAGAGGGCACTACAATGAACAGTTCTTC.